This T cell receptor (beta chain) was captured by sequencing in a study of blood T cell repertoires in COVID-19. Clones were sequenced by immunoSEQ multiplex PCR, and TCRdb holds only the in-frame ones, with some missing. Of some 190,000 clones in the sample, about 88% were seen once. Sequences were obtained from PBMCs or T cells enriched from blood (not recorded which). The receptor was isolated from a woman aged 40 to 49 in a cohort exposed to, infected with or recovered from COVID-19 (not recorded which).

The CDR3 protein is CASSLGLRSGGDPEAFF. In DNA form, the CDR3 reads TGTGCCAGCAGCTTAGGGCTACGTTCAGGAGGGGACCCTGAAGCTTTCTTT. The chain uses TRBV7-9 and TRBJ1-1; TRBD1 is a possible D gene (5 bases). Trimming took 1 base from V and 6 from J, leaving 21 bases between them. The CDR3 covers 17 residues. Germline CDR1 and CDR2: SEHNR and FQNEAQ (reference sequence).